What follows describes a single T cell receptor beta chain. The V and J ends lost 0 bases and 5 bases, in that order; junction bases with no gene match: 3. The CDR3 sequence is 14 residues long. Germline V lookup: CDR1 LGHNA, CDR2 YSLEER. This specimen belongs to a study of technical replicates of blood from a handful of donors. Data came from immunoSEQ multiplex PCR; TCRdb stores just in-frame clones and leaves some out. Altogether approximately 59,000 clones are present, about 86% being singletons, with the ten largest covering about 4.8%. Sequenced material: PBMCs. This sequence was found in a human donor in good health. Some clones in this sample may be carry-over from other donors' samples. The rearrangement joins TRBV4-3 to TRBJ1-2, with TRBD1 matching 7 bases. The CDR3 bases are TGCGCCAGCAGCCAAGATAGGGGGCTATATGGCTACACCTTC. Its translation: CASSQDRGLYGYTF.